The clone carrying this T cell receptor beta chain turned up a few times. The antigen remains unidentified. These data originate in a study of T-cell memory formation after mild COVID-19. Study findings and constraints: Mainly CM and EM harbored the contracting CD4+ clones; mainly EMRA harbored the CD8+ ones.

TCRdb used MiXCR to reprocess the 5' RACE reads, holding one entry per CDR3 protein. The table has 180,000 or so distinct CDR3 sequences, approximately 10% seen once. The germline V gene has CDR1 SEHNR and CDR2 FQNEAQ (reference sequence). With 5 bases clipped from V and 4 bases from J, the junction kept 6 bases outside the gene matches. This CDR3 region has 15 residues. This TCR was sampled from a man younger than 30 who had mild COVID-19 (a few samples of this study predate the infection). Cell type and time point are not known. The sequenced sample was PBMCs or a T cell subset sorted from them (not recorded which). The chain joins TRBV7-9 to TRBJ2-3; TRBD2 matches 10 bases. Here the CDR3 reads CASSLSGGASDTQYF. The CDR3 bases are TGTGCCAGCAGCCTCAGCGGGGGGGCCTCAGATACGCAGTATTTT. Complete variable domain (other parts from reference TRBV7-9 and TRBJ2-3): DTGVSQNPRHKITKRGQNVTFRCDPISEHNRLYWYRQTLGQGPEFLTYFQNEAQLEKSRLLSDRFSAERPKGSFSTLEIQRTEQGDSAMYLCASSLSGGASDTQYFGPGTRLTVL.